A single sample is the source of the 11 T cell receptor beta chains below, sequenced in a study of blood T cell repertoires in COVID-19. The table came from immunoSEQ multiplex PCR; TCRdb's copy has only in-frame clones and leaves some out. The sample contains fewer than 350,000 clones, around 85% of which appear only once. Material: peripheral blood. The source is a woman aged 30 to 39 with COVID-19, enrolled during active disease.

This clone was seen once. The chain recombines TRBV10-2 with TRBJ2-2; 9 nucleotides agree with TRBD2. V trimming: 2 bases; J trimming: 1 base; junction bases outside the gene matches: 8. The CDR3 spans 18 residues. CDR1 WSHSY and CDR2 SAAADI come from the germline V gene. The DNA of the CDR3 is TGCGCCAGCAGTGAGAACAGCGGGGGGACGCTGAACACCGGGGAGCTGTTTTTT. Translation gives CASSENSGGTLNTGELFF.

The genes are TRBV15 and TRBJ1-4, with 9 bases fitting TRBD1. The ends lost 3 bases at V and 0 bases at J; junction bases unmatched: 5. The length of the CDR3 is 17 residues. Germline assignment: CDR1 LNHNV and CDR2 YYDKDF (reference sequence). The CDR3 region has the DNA TGTGCCACCAGCAGGTCCGGGACAGGGTCAACTAATGAAAAACTGTTTTTT. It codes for CATSRSGTGSTNEKLFF. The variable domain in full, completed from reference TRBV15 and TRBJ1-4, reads DAMVIQNPRYQVTQFGKPVTLSCSQTLNHNVMYWYQQKSSQAPKLLFHYYDKDFNNEADTPDNFQSRRPNTSFCFLDIRSPGLGDTAMYLCATSRSGTGSTNEKLFFGSGTQLSVL.

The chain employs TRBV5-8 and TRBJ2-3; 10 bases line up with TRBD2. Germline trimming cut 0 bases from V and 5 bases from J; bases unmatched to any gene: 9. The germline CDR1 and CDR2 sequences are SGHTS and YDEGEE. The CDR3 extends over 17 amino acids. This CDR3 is CASSLGAGGPLGDTQYF. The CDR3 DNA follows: TGTGCCAGCAGCTTGGGAGCGGGGGGGCCGTTAGGAGATACGCAGTATTTT.

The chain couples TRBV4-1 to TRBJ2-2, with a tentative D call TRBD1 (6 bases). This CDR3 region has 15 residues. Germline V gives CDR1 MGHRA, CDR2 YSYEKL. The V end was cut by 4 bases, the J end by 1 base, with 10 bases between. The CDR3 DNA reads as TGCGCCAGCAGCCCCTGGACAGAGAACACCGGGGAGCTGTTTTTT. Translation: CASSPWTENTGELFF.

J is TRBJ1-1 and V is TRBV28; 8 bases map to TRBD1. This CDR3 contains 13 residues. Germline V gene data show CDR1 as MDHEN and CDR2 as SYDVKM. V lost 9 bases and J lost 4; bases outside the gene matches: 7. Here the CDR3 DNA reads TGTGCCAGTTATTCTACAGGGGGCACTGAAGCTTTCTTT. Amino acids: CASYSTGGTEAFF.

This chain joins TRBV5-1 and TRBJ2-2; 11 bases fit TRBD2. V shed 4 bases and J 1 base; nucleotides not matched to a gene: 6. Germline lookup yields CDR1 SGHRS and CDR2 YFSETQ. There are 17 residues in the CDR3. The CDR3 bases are TGCGCCAGCAGCCAATTTCTAGCGGGGGGGAACACCGGGGAGCTGTTTTTT. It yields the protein CASSQFLAGGNTGELFF. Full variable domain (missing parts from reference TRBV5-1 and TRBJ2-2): KAGVTQTPRYLIKTRGQQVTLSCSPISGHRSVSWYQQTPGQGLQFLFEYFSETQRNKGNFPGRFSGRQFSNSRSEMNVSTLELGDSALYLCASSQFLAGGNTGELFFGEGSRLTVL.

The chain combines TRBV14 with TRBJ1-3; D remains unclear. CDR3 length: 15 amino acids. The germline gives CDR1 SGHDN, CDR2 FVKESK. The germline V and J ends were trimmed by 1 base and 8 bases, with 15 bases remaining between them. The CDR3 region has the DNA TGTGCCAGCAGCCAAGTGTCCGGGAATTGGGACACCATATATTTT. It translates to CASSQVSGNWDTIYF. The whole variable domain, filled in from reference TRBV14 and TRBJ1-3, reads EAGVTQFPSHSVIEKGQTVTLRCDPISGHDNLYWYRRVMGKEIKFLLHFVKESKQDESGMPNNRFLAERTGGTYSTLKVQPAELEDSGVYFCASSQVSGNWDTIYFGEGSWLTVV.

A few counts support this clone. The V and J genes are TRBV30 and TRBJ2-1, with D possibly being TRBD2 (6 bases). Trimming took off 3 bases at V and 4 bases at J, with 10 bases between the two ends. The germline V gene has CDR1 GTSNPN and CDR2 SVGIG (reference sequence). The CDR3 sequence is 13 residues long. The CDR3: CAWSLGRYNEQFF. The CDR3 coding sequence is TGTGCCTGGAGCTTGGGGAGGTACAATGAGCAGTTCTTC.

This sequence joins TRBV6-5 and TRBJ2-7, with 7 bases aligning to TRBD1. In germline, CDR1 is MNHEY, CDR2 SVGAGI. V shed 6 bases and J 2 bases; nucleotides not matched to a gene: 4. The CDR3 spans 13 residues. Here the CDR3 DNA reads TGTGCCAGCAGAAGGGGACAGACCTACGAGCAGTACTTC. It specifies CASRRGQTYEQYF.

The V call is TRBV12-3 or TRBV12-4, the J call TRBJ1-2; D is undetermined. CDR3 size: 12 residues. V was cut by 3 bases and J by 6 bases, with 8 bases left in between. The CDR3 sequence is CASSFNANGYTF. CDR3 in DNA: TGTGCCAGCAGTTTTAACGCGAATGGCTACACCTTC.

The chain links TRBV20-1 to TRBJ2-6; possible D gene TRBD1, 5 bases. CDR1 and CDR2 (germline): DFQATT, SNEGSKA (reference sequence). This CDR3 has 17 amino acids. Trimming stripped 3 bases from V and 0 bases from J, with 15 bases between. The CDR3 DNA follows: TGCAGTGCTAGTCGCGACAGCTACATCTCTGGGGCCAACGTCCTGACTTTC. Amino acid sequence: CSASRDSYISGANVLTF.